These 7 T cell receptor beta chains share one sample of origin, sequenced in a study of glioma-infiltrating T cells. Using RNA template, CDR3s of TCR alpha and beta were amplified with iRepertoire arm-PCR. TCRdb redid the calling of the multiplex PCR reads with MiXCR, one entry per CDR3 protein. This sample has roughly 120,000 distinct CDR3 sequences, with less than 30% found just once. The material sequenced was glioma tissue, nonneoplastic brain tissue, or PBMCs (not recorded which). The receptors originated from a human donor with low-grade glioma or glioblastoma, undergoing nonglioma brain surgery, or in good health (not recorded which).

This clonotype was recorded at least ten times. The rearrangement uses TRBV28 and TRBJ2-1; D is unclear. V was pared by 6 bases and J by 6 bases, with 6 bases between. CDR3 length: 11 amino acids. Germline V lookup: CDR1 MDHEN, CDR2 SYDVKM. DNA for the CDR3: TGTGCCAGCAGCTATTTCAATGAGCAGTTCTTC. Protein sequence: CASSYFNEQFF.

Notes on this clonotype: The junction departs from the called germline gene at one end, perhaps through a read error. The chain uses TRBV12-3 or TRBV12-4 and TRBJ2-7, with 7 nucleotides matching TRBD1. The CDR3 is made up of 15 amino acids. The CDR3 DNA is TGTGACAGCAGTTACAGGACAGGCCTCTCTTACGAGCAGTACTTC. Protein product: CDSSYRTGLSYEQYF.

The sample holds many counts of this clonotype. The chain carries TRBV4-3 and TRBJ2-1, with a tentative D call TRBD2 (5 bases). The germline gives CDR1 LGHNA, CDR2 YSLEER. The CDR3 extends over 16 amino acids. With 4 bases removed from V and 6 bases from J, the gap between germline ends came to 19 bases. The CDR3 spells CASSPAADPSPNEQFF. CDR3 nucleotides: TGCGCCAGCAGCCCCGCAGCGGACCCGTCGCCCAATGAGCAGTTCTTC.

This clonotype was observed many times. J is TRBJ2-7 and V is TRBV28, with D possibly being TRBD1 (5 bases). V lost 5 bases to trimming and J lost 1 base, with 15 bases between them. The CDR3 loop spans 15 amino acids. Looked up from germline, CDR1 is MDHEN and CDR2 is SYDVKM. The CDR3 here is CASSPGIVPSYEQYF. As DNA, the CDR3 is TGTGCCAGCAGTCCAGGGATCGTTCCGTCCTACGAGCAGTACTTC.

With regard to this clonotype: This clone may be a read error of a much larger clone one base away. The rearrangement joins TRBV12-3 or TRBV12-4 to TRBJ2-5; D is perhaps TRBD1 or TRBD2 (5 bases each). The CDR3 sequence is 14 residues long. V was pared by 4 bases and J by 1 base, with 10 bases between. CDR3 region: CASSSPGTQETQYF. The CDR3 DNA is TGTGCCAGCAGTTCCCCAGGGACCCAAGAGACCCAGTACTTC.

This clonotype was recorded many times. The chain employs TRBV29-1 and TRBJ1-2, with 7 positions matching TRBD1. Germline CDR1 reads SQVTM; CDR2 reads ANQGSEA. V lost 3 bases and J lost 5; bases outside the gene matches: 6. The CDR3 has 13 residues. CDR3 nucleotides: TGCAGCGTTGATTTTGTGACAGGGTATGGCTACACCTTC. Translated, it gives CSVDFVTGYGYTF.

The sample holds many counts of this clonotype. The CDR3 DNA is TGTGCCAGCAGTGTTAACAGGGCAGTGCAGTATTTT. This encodes CASSVNRAVQYF. The chain combines TRBV28 with TRBJ2-3; D may be TRBD1 (6 bases). V shed 5 bases and J shed 11 bases, with 14 bases lying between them. The CDR3 extends over 12 amino acids. CDR1 and CDR2 (germline): MDHEN, SYDVKM.